This TCR beta chain stems from a study of blood T cells in healthy people across ages. Study-wide background: Template switching picked up about one barcoded beta molecule for each two T cells.

Total RNA, at least 5.5 micrograms per sample, came from PBMCs. About this clonotype itself: The limits of the CDR3 on the DNA are not certain, so only TCRdb's listed CDR3 is given.

The CDR3 length equals 15 residues, ends included. Germline values: CDR1 LGHDT, CDR2 YNNKEL (reference sequence). Primed by a sample-barcoded 5' primer and a J-beta primer mix, a second PCR proceeded for 7 to 11 cycles. A tag from a template-switch adaptor with 12 random nucleotides marked each cDNA molecule. TCRdb fed the 5' RACE reads into MiXCR, producing one record per CDR3 protein. This sample carries over 1,200,000 distinct CDR3 sequences, 59% of them seen once, and the ten largest clones take 6.7%. The chain joins TRBV3-1 to TRBJ2-1; TRBD2, the table's D call, lacks a check against the DNA. The receptor's source is a man between 18 and 35 years old in good health. Sample: blood. The chain's CDR3 is CASSPSVGTGTPWFF.